This TCR beta chain comes out of a study of metastatic and nonmetastatic thyroid tumors. About the research overall: Malignant thyroid and benign thyroid patients provided blood and tumor or nodule tissue whose repertoires were compared.

No treatment of any kind had been given to any patient before thyroid surgery. Study outcomes and limitations: According to reports, the diversity of TCR beta was significantly higher in malignant thyroid tumors than in benign nodules, and this held in both blood and tumor samples.

This clone occurred many times. What it recognizes is unknown. This CDR3 region has 15 residues. Germline CDR1 is KGHDR and CDR2 is SFDVKD. V was clipped by 2 bases and J by 6 bases; unmatched bases: 7. Per the study methods: Clinicopathological groups supplied CDR3 differences that were used to build a distant-metastasis classifier for papillary thyroid cancer. TCRdb redid the clone calls on the PCR reads using MiXCR. The V and J calls were not made by the authors but by TCRdb's processing. This table has tens of thousands of clones, approximately 11% appearing once. This sequence joins TRBV24-1 and TRBJ1-2; TRBD1 matches at 8 bases. The sequenced material came from blood. The receptor's source is a female donor with papillary thyroid cancer or a benign thyroid nodule (not recorded which). Some clones in this sample may be carry-over from other donors' samples. The CDR3 region has the DNA TGTGCCACCAGTGATTCCACCCCGGGACAGGATGGCTACACCTTC. Amino acids: CATSDSTPGQDGYTF.